The 4 T cell receptor beta chains presented below share a single source sample, sequenced in a study of cytomegalovirus exposure and HLA in healthy donors. Assay used: immunoSEQ multiplex PCR; TCRdb lists only in-frame clones, some missing. The sample carries around 80,000 clones, approximately 96% recorded once. Input material: PBMCs. All receptors derive from a woman under 30 in good health and CMV-seronegative.

The chain joins TRBV2 to TRBJ1-5; TRBD1 matches at 12 bases. Germline values: CDR1 SNHLY, CDR2 FYNNEI. V dropped 3 bases and J dropped 6; count of bases not matched to a gene: 9. The CDR3 runs 17 residues. The CDR3 nucleotides are TGTGCCAGCAGTGAGTCCCGGGACAGGGGGCTTGGTCAGCCCCAGCATTTT. Protein: CASSESRDRGLGQPQHF.

The gene calls are TRBV6-5 and TRBJ2-3, with D possibly matching TRBD1 (5 bases). Germline CDR1 MNHEY, CDR2 SVGAGI. V dropped 2 bases and J dropped 4 bases, with 16 bases sitting between them. This CDR3 comprises 16 residues. CDR3 bases: TGTGCCAGCAGTTACGGTAGGGGTATGATCGCAGATACGCAGTATTTT. Its translation is CASSYGRGMIADTQYF.

This clone was recorded once. The chain joins TRBV5-1 to TRBJ1-1; 7 nucleotides agree with TRBD1. The germline V gene has CDR1 SGHRS and CDR2 YFSETQ. The CDR3 contains 15 residues. V shed 7 bases, J shed 4 bases, and the junction held 13 bases outside the gene matches. The CDR3 nucleotides are TGCGCCAGCTCTTCAGGGGGACGGATGACCACTGAAGCTTTCTTT. Encoded protein: CASSSGGRMTTEAFF.

The chain links TRBV19 to TRBJ1-1; maybe TRBD1 (5 bases). The germline V gene has CDR1 LNHDA and CDR2 SQIVND (reference sequence). V lost 3 bases and J 7 bases, leaving 9 bases between the germline ends. The CDR3 consists of 12 residues. The CDR3 reads CASSIGRVEAFF. CDR3 in DNA: TGTGCCAGTAGTATTGGCAGGGTTGAAGCTTTCTTT.